This T cell receptor (beta chain) was recorded in a study of vaccination and CD4 T cells after COVID-19. On the study more broadly: It was a median about 100 days after diagnosis, with a range of 35 to 161, that post-COVID samples were drawn. Post-vaccine sampling followed dose two by a median about 72 days (range 14 to 241). Study-level results: In convalescent patients, 304 of 307 vaccine-specific clones were spike mono-reactive.

The sample's treatment: roughly 10-day PBMC culture with coronavirus spike peptide pools or control peptides (ViraFEST assay). With regard to this clonotype: Its specificity is not known.

The Oncomine TCR Beta short-read assay sequenced DNA from cultured CD4+ T cells. A single record per CDR3 protein comes from TCRdb applying MiXCR to the PCR reads. The data contain some 16,000 distinct CDR3 sequences, 65% to 80% of them singletons. J was trimmed by 6 bases and V by 5 bases; bases with no gene match: 7. This CDR3 is built from 13 residues. Germline CDR1 reads DFQATT; CDR2 reads SNEGSKA (reference sequence). The TCR comes from a human donor who had recovered from COVID-19. The chain is built from TRBV20-1 and TRBJ1-5; TRBD1 matches at 7 bases. Sequenced material: CD4+ T cells from blood, cultured in vitro. Here the CDR3 DNA reads TGCAGTGCTCCCACGACAGGGATTCAGCCCCAGCATTTT. This encodes CSAPTTGIQPQHF.